This entry lists 13 T cell receptor beta chains sequenced from one sample in a study of T cell responses to AZD1222 COVID-19 vaccine. Sequencing was performed with immunoSEQ multiplex PCR; in TCRdb, only in-frame clones are kept and a portion is missing. The sample consists of 69,000 or so clones, around nine tenths of them appearing once. The specimen was peripheral blood, collected 28 days after the second dose of the MenACWY control vaccine. The receptors shown here come from an adult who received the MenACWY meningococcal vaccine as a control.

The chain is built from TRBV30 and TRBJ1-2; TRBD1 matches at 7 bases. Germline V gene data show CDR1 as GTSNPN and CDR2 as SVGIG (reference sequence). The CDR3 loop spans 14 amino acids. Unmatched junction bases numbered 9, after V lost 4 bases and J lost 4 bases. CDR3 sequence (DNA): TGTGCCTGGAAGGGGGCGGACAGATCCTATGGCTACACCTTC. As protein: CAWKGADRSYGYTF.

The chain combines TRBV15 with TRBJ2-5, with TRBD1 matching over 7 bases. Germline values: CDR1 LNHNV, CDR2 YYDKDF (reference sequence). V lost 3 bases, J lost 1 base, and 5 bases stayed unmatched. This CDR3 is 15 amino acids long. The CDR3 loop is CATSSPGTAQETQYF. The DNA of the CDR3 is TGTGCCACCAGCAGCCCCGGGACAGCCCAAGAGACCCAGTACTTC. Filled out from reference TRBV15 and TRBJ2-5, the complete variable domain reads DAMVIQNPRYQVTQFGKPVTLSCSQTLNHNVMYWYQQKSSQAPKLLFHYYDKDFNNEADTPDNFQSRRPNTSFCFLDIRSPGLGDTAMYLCATSSPGTAQETQYFGPGTRLLVL.

This chain links TRBV7-2 with TRBJ2-1; 11 nucleotides align to TRBD2. CDR1 is SGHTA and CDR2 is FQGNSA in the germline V gene. This CDR3 spans 15 amino acids. V gave up 5 bases and J gave up 3 bases; unmatched junction bases: 3. CDR3: CASSRSGGDYNEQFF. CDR3 in DNA: TGTGCCAGCAGCCGTAGCGGGGGGGACTACAATGAGCAGTTCTTC.

This chain joins TRBV19 and TRBJ1-5; D is perhaps TRBD1 (5 bases). Germline V gene data show CDR1 as LNHDA and CDR2 as SQIVND (reference sequence). The V and J ends lost 4 bases and 5 bases respectively, with 12 bases between them. CDR3 length: 14 residues. The CDR3 region has the DNA TGTGCCAGTAGTACTCGACAGTGGGATCAGCCCCAGCATTTT. Translated: CASSTRQWDQPQHF.

CDR3 bases: TGTGCCAGCAGCAACACAGGGGGCTACTCAGGCTACACCTTC. Translating gives CASSNTGGYSGYTF. The chain has TRBV6-5 and TRBJ1-2; 9 nucleotides line up with TRBD1. The CDR3 is 14 amino acids. Germline loops: CDR1 MNHEY, CDR2 SVGAGI. V shed 6 bases, J shed 8 bases, and the junction held 10 bases outside the gene matches.

The chain has TRBV29-1 and TRBJ1-5; possibly TRBD1 for D (6 bases). The CDR3 has 13 amino acids. Germline values: CDR1 SQVTM, CDR2 ANQGSEA. The V and J ends lost 3 bases and 2 bases respectively, with 8 bases between them. CDR3: CSVDPGGNQPQHF. CDR3 in DNA: TGCAGCGTTGATCCAGGGGGCAATCAGCCCCAGCATTTT.

The V gene is TRBV28, the J gene TRBJ1-2, with TRBD1 matching 7 bases. Germline V gene data show CDR1 as MDHEN and CDR2 as SYDVKM. Losses at the gene ends were 3 bases for V and 10 bases for J; bases not matched to a gene: 5. This CDR3 comprises 12 residues. The CDR3 here is CASSLETGSYTF. For the CDR3, the DNA is TGTGCCAGCAGTTTGGAGACAGGGTCCTACACCTTC.

This clone came up a few times. The rearrangement links TRBV18 to TRBJ2-3, with D perhaps given as TRBD1 or TRBD2 (6 bases each). V gave up 0 bases and J gave up 5 bases, with 9 bases separating them. Germline V CDR1 and CDR2: KGHSH, LQKENI. The CDR3 contains 14 residues. CDR3 nucleotides: TGTGCCAGCTCACCACCGGGGGGCGGAGATACGCAGTATTTT. Translation gives CASSPPGGGDTQYF.

The J gene is TRBJ2-5, the V gene TRBV5-1; 11 bases match TRBD1. The CDR3 has 16 residues. Germline lookup yields CDR1 SGHRS and CDR2 YFSETQ. With V trimmed by 2 bases and J by 2 bases, 5 bases remained unmatched. CDR3 DNA sequence: TGCGCCAGCAGCTTTGGGACAGGGGGTACGCAAGAGACCCAGTACTTC. Amino acids: CASSFGTGGTQETQYF. The full variable domain, with the rest looked up from reference TRBV5-1 and TRBJ2-5, is KAGVTQTPRYLIKTRGQQVTLSCSPISGHRSVSWYQQTPGQGLQFLFEYFSETQRNKGNFPGRFSGRQFSNSRSEMNVSTLELGDSALYLCASSFGTGGTQETQYFGPGTRLLVL.

CDR3 sequence (DNA): TGTGCCAGCAGGACAGGGGGCGCAGATGGCTACACCTTC. This sequence encodes CASRTGGADGYTF. The V gene is TRBV9, the J gene TRBJ1-2; 10 bases agree with TRBD1. Germline loops: CDR1 SGDLS, CDR2 YYNGEE. This CDR3 has 13 residues. V dropped 5 bases and J dropped 6; count of bases not matched to a gene: 4.

This chain uses TRBV3-1 (or the pseudogene TRBV3-2) with TRBJ2-3; no reliable D call. Trimming cost V 0 bases and J 0 bases, with 13 bases left between them. CDR1 and CDR2 from the germline V gene are LGHDT and YNNKEL (reference sequence). The CDR3 runs 17 residues. Here the CDR3 DNA reads TGTGCCAGCAGCCAAGATTATGGCACAACGAGCACAGATACGCAGTATTTT. Amino acids: CASSQDYGTTSTDTQYF.

This clone was observed once. The chain has TRBV24-1 and TRBJ1-2; the match to TRBD1 covers 11 bases. CDR3 length equals 13 residues. Trimming cost V 9 bases and J 7 bases; bases outside gene matches: 6. Germline values: CDR1 KGHDR, CDR2 SFDVKD. Here the CDR3 DNA reads TGTGCCACCCAGGACAGGGGGCGAGGTGGCTACACCTTC. Protein sequence: CATQDRGRGGYTF.

This clone has just a few counts. CDR3 protein: CASSLDGRGGSYEQYF. The CDR3 nucleotides read TGTGCCAGCAGCTTAGATGGCAGGGGAGGATCCTACGAGCAGTACTTC. The chain combines TRBV11-3 with TRBJ2-7, with D perhaps assigned TRBD1 or TRBD2 (6 bases each). This CDR3 has 16 amino acids. V shed 0 bases and J shed 1 base, with 13 bases lying between them. Germline lookup yields CDR1 SGHNT and CDR2 YENEEA.